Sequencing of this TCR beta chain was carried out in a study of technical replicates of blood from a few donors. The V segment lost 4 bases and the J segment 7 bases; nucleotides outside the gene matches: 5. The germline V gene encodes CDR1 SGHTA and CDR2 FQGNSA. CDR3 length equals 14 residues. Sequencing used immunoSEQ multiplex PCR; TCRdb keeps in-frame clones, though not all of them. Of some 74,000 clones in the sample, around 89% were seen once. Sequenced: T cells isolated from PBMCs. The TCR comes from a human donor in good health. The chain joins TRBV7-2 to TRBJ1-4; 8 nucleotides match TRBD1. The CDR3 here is CASSSGGKSEKLFF. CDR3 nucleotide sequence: TGTGCCAGCAGCTCAGGGGGCAAAAGTGAAAAACTGTTTTTT.